A selection of T cell receptor beta chains follows, all from one sample in a study of OX40 agonist ivuxolimab in advanced cancers. Sequencing used immunoSEQ multiplex PCR; TCRdb keeps in-frame clones, though not all of them. This table holds 20,000 to 25,000 clones, around 80% found once. The sample consisted of CD4+ or CD8+ T cells sorted from blood, taken in a trial of the OX40 agonist ivuxolimab. The receptors shown here come from an adult with an advanced solid tumor such as melanoma, head and neck, liver or kidney cancer. The CDR3 runs from the conserved cysteine through the conserved F or W. Only some rows state a clone size, as once, few, many or a class for expanded clones.

TRBV5-1	.	TRBJ2-2	16	CASSVGTQGNTGELFF
TRBV2	.	TRBJ1-4	15	CASGSLTGIGEKLFF
TRBV5-1	.	TRBJ2-5	14	CASSRSRGQETQYF
TRBV27	.	TRBJ2-7	15	CASSSSGTGSYEQYF
TRBV4-1	.	TRBJ1-2	14	CASSQGEEPTGYTF
TRBV6-1	.	TRBJ1-4	12	CASSEHNEKLFF
TRBV20-1	.	TRBJ2-3	11	CSAPGQSLPYF
TRBV6-5	.	TRBJ1-2	13	CASSQGQGDGYTF
TRBV27	.	TRBJ2-1	14	CASSYGLAANEQFF
TRBV6-6	.	TRBJ1-2	14	CASTTQGGGYGYTF
TRBV10-2	.	TRBJ2-5	12	CATGQGVETQYF
TRBV7-2	once	TRBJ2-2	17	CASTQGRQFLASGELFF
TRBV7-3	.	TRBJ1-3	17	CASSLASSPFSGNTIYF
TRBV5-4	.	TRBJ2-5	14	CASSRDRFGKTQYF
TRBV5-6	few	TRBJ1-1	13	CASSLGRNTEAFF
TRBV10-3	.	TRBJ2-3	14	CAIRDTGGTDTQYF
TRBV7-2	.	TRBJ2-7	14	CASSLGGGAREQYF
TRBV7-3	.	TRBJ1-2	14	CASTGTELNYGYTF
TRBV6-5	.	TRBJ2-1	16	CASSYSTGGGYNEQFF
TRBV6-5	.	TRBJ2-1	13	CASSKYSYNEQFF
TRBV2	once	TRBJ2-3	14	CASQTGGSTDTQYF
TRBV2	.	TRBJ2-1	14	CASSAQRSYNEQFF
TRBV14	few	TRBJ2-5	12	CASSQVLETQYF
TRBV5-4	.	TRBJ2-1	15	CASSLRDRAYNEQFF
TRBV7-9	.	TRBJ2-2	16	CASSSTDSPNTGELFF
TRBV6-5	.	TRBJ1-5	13	CASRKQGYQPQHF
TRBV5-1	.	TRBJ2-2	16	CASSPNTGVGAGELFF
TRBV18	.	TRBJ2-5	16	CASSPRQLAGKETQYF
TRBV2	.	TRBJ1-1	12	CASRVTNTEAFF
TRBV6-1	.	TRBJ2-1	15	CASSGEGGLYNEQFF
TRBV14	.	TRBJ2-3	21	CASSQVFRLGAGGRRTDTQYF
TRBV4-1	.	TRBJ1-1	15	CASSPQGVGNTEAFF
TRBV2	.	TRBJ2-7	16	CASRPRTSGSFHEQYF
TRBV4-1	.	TRBJ1-4	16	CASSQRAEATNEKLFF
TRBV7-9	.	TRBJ1-4	13	CASSLGHLEKLFF
TRBV30	.	.	16	CAWSSPSGKGSYEQYF
TRBV5-8	.	TRBJ1-2	15	CASTLRGLSTDGYTF
TRBV11-2	few	TRBJ2-2	14	CASSRRGNTGELFF
TRBV19	few	TRBJ1-1	12	CASRSTGTRAFF
TRBV6-1	few	TRBJ2-3	14	CASRLSGGADTQYF
TRBV6-1	once	TRBJ1-5	16	CASSEFAGTPNQPQHF
TRBV6-5	.	TRBJ1-2	15	CASSPPSPGGRGYTF